The 22 T cell receptor beta chains reported below all come from one sample, sequenced in a study. TCRdb re-called the 5' RACE reads with MiXCR, one entry per CDR3 protein. Found here are roughly 2,700 distinct CDR3 sequences, about 7% of them singletons; the top ten hold around 6%. The specimen sequenced was total memory T cells from blood PBMCs. The subset: transitional memory CD4+ T cells. The receptor set was obtained from a female donor with HIV.

By share, this clonotype ranks as medium-sized (0.01 to 0.1%). The CDR3 loop reads CASSLGQGLSGANVLTF. DNA for the CDR3: TGTGCCAGCAGCTTAGGACAGGGACTCTCTGGGGCCAACGTCCTGACTTTC. The chain recombines TRBV7-9 with TRBJ2-6; D is possibly TRBD1 (7 bases). CDR3 length: 17 amino acids. The V end was cut by 1 base, the J end by 0 bases, with 10 bases between. Looked up from germline, CDR1 is SEHNR and CDR2 is FQNEAQ (reference sequence).

This clonotype is medium-sized (0.01 to 0.1%) by share. The chain couples TRBV30 to TRBJ1-2; tentatively, D is TRBD1 (6 bases). The CDR3 totals 13 residues. CDR1 GTSNPN and CDR2 SVGIG come from the germline V gene (reference sequence). V lost 7 bases and J lost 7, with 19 bases in between. The CDR3 spells CASLSFTGSGYTF. The CDR3 nucleotides read TGTGCCTCCCTAAGCTTTACAGGGAGTGGCTACACCTTC.

The V call is TRBV12-2, the J call TRBJ2-3. TRBV12-2 is a documented pseudogene. CDR3 length: 15 residues. In nucleotides, the CDR3 is TGTGCAACTTTCACATTCGCAGACAGCACAGATACGCAGTATTTT. The encoded protein is CATFTFADSTDTQYF.

For this clonotype: This may be a read error, as it is one base from a much larger clone. The CDR3 reads CAGSQTTGPNEKLFF. In nucleotides, the CDR3 is TGTGCCGGCAGCCAGACGACAGGGCCTAATGAAAAACTGTTTTTT. This chain joins TRBV5-6 and TRBJ1-4, with TRBD1 matching over 7 bases. Germline V gene lookup returns CDR1 SGHDT and CDR2 YYEEEE. This CDR3 has 15 amino acids.

This chain links TRBV10-1 with TRBJ2-3; a possible D gene is TRBD1 (5 bases). The CDR3 is made up of 16 amino acids. Germline assignment: CDR1 WNHNN and CDR2 SYGVQD (reference sequence). V lost 4 bases and J 1 base, leaving 15 bases between the germline ends. This CDR3 is CASSVDSGMGTDTQYF. The DNA for the CDR3 is TGCGCCAGCAGTGTGGATTCAGGGATGGGCACAGATACGCAGTATTTT.

The chain recombines TRBV7-2 with TRBJ1-2, with TRBD1 matching 8 bases. This CDR3 contains 13 residues. V shed 5 bases and J 6 bases; nucleotides not matched to a gene: 5. Germline values: CDR1 SGHTA, CDR2 FQGNSA. For the CDR3, the DNA is TGTGCCAGCAGCAGGCAGGGGGCTCATGGCTACACCTTC. Its translation: CASSRQGAHGYTF.

This clonotype is termed medium-sized. The chain uses TRBV7-2 and TRBJ1-1; TRBD1 matches at 7 bases. CDR1 is SGHTA, CDR2 FQGNSA, per germline. The CDR3 contains 13 residues. V shed 5 bases, J shed 10 bases, and the junction held 10 bases outside the gene matches. The CDR3, as DNA: TGTGCCAGCAGCCGGGGGGCGAACAGGGGAGCTTTCTTT. It yields the protein CASSRGANRGAFF.

This clonotype counts as medium-sized (0.01 to 0.1%). The genes are TRBV13 and TRBJ1-1; a possible D gene is TRBD1 (6 bases). Trimming cost V 5 bases and J 0 bases, with 10 bases left between them. The CDR3 runs 14 residues. Germline V CDR1 and CDR2: PRHDT, FYEKMQ (reference sequence). CDR3 DNA sequence: TGTGCCAGCAGCCCGACAGGATTGAACACTGAAGCTTTCTTT. Amino acids: CASSPTGLNTEAFF.

This chain links TRBV6-5 with TRBJ2-5, with 9 bases matching TRBD1. V dropped 2 bases and J dropped 5; count of bases not matched to a gene: 6. This CDR3 spans 15 amino acids. Germline V CDR1 and CDR2: MNHEY, SVGAGI. CDR3 protein: CASSYTGTGPETQYF. The DNA of the CDR3 is TGTGCCAGCAGTTACACTGGGACAGGGCCGGAGACCCAGTACTTC.

In its sample, this clonotype ranks as medium-sized. The chain recombines TRBV5-6 with TRBJ1-2, with 7 bases identical to TRBD1. V lost 2 bases and J lost 4; bases outside the gene matches: 8. Germline loops: CDR1 SGHDT, CDR2 YYEEEE. This CDR3 contains 15 residues. The CDR3 spells CASSFQGGNPYGYTF. The CDR3 nucleotides read TGTGCCAGCAGCTTCCAGGGGGGGAACCCCTATGGCTACACCTTC.

By share of the sample, this clonotype is medium-sized. The rearrangement links TRBV10-3 to TRBJ2-1; 12 positions match TRBD1. Trimming took 7 bases from V and 7 from J; bases not matched to a gene: 5. There are 14 residues in the CDR3. Germline assignment: CDR1 ENHRY and CDR2 SYGVKD. CDR3 in amino acids: CAIMGQGAQNEQFF. The DNA of the CDR3 is TGTGCCATCATGGGACAGGGGGCGCAGAATGAGCAGTTCTTC.

This clonotype is labeled as medium-sized. The chain employs TRBV2 and TRBJ1-6; D might be TRBD1 (5 bases). The V gene's germline CDR1 is SNHLY and CDR2 FYNNEI. The V gene lost 2 bases and the J gene lost 7 bases, with 12 bases spanning the gap. There are 15 residues in the CDR3. For the CDR3, the DNA is TGTGCCAGCAGTGAAAGGGGCGTGAAAAATTCACCCCTCCACTTT. Translation: CASSERGVKNSPLHF.

By sample share, this clonotype is medium-sized (0.01 to 0.1%). This rearrangement joins TRBV11-3 to TRBJ2-3, with TRBD2 identical over 11 bases. The CDR3 loop spans 16 amino acids. V dropped 5 bases and J dropped 0; count of bases not matched to a gene: 4. Germline V gene lookup returns CDR1 SGHNT and CDR2 YENEEA. The CDR3 DNA follows: TGTGCCAGCAGCCAGGGACTAGCGGTTAGCACAGATACGCAGTATTTT. This translates into CASSQGLAVSTDTQYF.

The chain couples TRBV30 to TRBJ1-5; D ambiguous. Trimming took off 5 bases at V and 0 bases at J, with 11 bases between the two ends. From germline, CDR1 is GTSNPN and CDR2 SVGIG (reference sequence). The CDR3 consists of 14 residues. CDR3 DNA sequence: TGTGCCTGGGGATCAGGATATAGCAATCAGCCCCAGCATTTT. It specifies CAWGSGYSNQPQHF.

The CDR3 reads CASSPGNRARQSSYNEQFF. The CDR3 DNA is TGTGCCAGCAGCCCCGGGAACAGGGCGCGACAGAGCTCCTACAATGAGCAGTTCTTC. The V gene is TRBV7-9, the J gene TRBJ2-1; TRBD1 is a possible D gene (6 bases). V lost 5 bases to trimming and J lost 0 bases, with 23 bases between them. Germline values: CDR1 SEHNR, CDR2 FQNEAQ (reference sequence). The CDR3 is made up of 19 amino acids.

This clonotype was found a few times. The chain employs TRBV5-1 and TRBJ1-6; TRBD1 agrees at 12 bases. Trimming took 4 bases from V and 10 from J; bases not matched to a gene: 9. Germline-derived CDR1 and CDR2 are SGHRS and YFSETQ. The CDR3 loop spans 16 amino acids. CDR3 DNA: TGCGCCAGCAGCGTCGGGACAGGGGGCGCAGAATCACCCCTCCACTTT. As protein: CASSVGTGGAESPLHF. The full variable domain, rest sourced from reference TRBV5-1 and TRBJ1-6, is KAGVTQTPRYLIKTRGQQVTLSCSPISGHRSVSWYQQTPGQGLQFLFEYFSETQRNKGNFPGRFSGRQFSNSRSEMNVSTLELGDSALYLCASSVGTGGAESPLHFGNGTRLTVT.

The J gene is TRBJ2-5, the V gene TRBV6-2 or TRBV6-3, with TRBD2 identical over 10 bases. CDR3 length: 16 residues. Germline V gives CDR1 MNHEY, CDR2 SVGEGT. The V gene end was trimmed by 3 bases and the J gene end by 1 base; junction bases not matched to a gene: 5. CDR3 sequence reads: CASSYLLAGVQETQYF. The CDR3 nucleotides are TGTGCCAGCAGTTATCTCCTAGCGGGGGTCCAAGAGACCCAGTACTTC.

By share, this clonotype ranks as medium-sized. V gene TRBV29-1 combines with J gene TRBJ1-2, with D maybe TRBD1 (6 bases). This CDR3 spans 15 amino acids. Germline V CDR1 and CDR2: SQVTM, ANQGSEA. Trimming pared 3 bases from V and 4 bases from J, leaving 18 bases between. The CDR3 is CSVDLMGGAGYGYTF. CDR3 in DNA: TGCAGCGTTGACCTTATGGGGGGGGCAGGCTATGGCTACACCTTC.

This clonotype has more than one count but fewer than ten. This chain uses TRBV30 with TRBJ1-2; TRBD1 matches at 7 bases. Germline V gives CDR1 GTSNPN, CDR2 SVGIG (reference sequence). The CDR3 has 12 residues. V lost 1 base, J lost 7 bases, and 3 bases stayed unmatched. In DNA, the CDR3 is TGTGCCTGGAGTGACAGGGGAGGTGGCTACACCTTC. The encoded protein is CAWSDRGGGYTF.

This clonotype occurred a few times. The V and J genes are TRBV7-2 and TRBJ1-1; tentative D call: TRBD1 (6 bases). The CDR3 sequence is 13 residues long. Per the germline V gene, CDR1 is SGHTA and CDR2 is FQGNSA. The V end was cut by 5 bases, the J end by 5 bases, with 12 bases between. For the CDR3, the DNA is TGTGCCAGCAGCGGGGGGCGGCAAACTGAAGCTTTCTTT. Translating it yields CASSGGRQTEAFF.

This clonotype is labeled large. The chain links TRBV4-3 to TRBJ1-3, with D possibly TRBD1 on 6 matching bases. CDR1 is LGHNA and CDR2 is YSLEER in the germline V gene. The CDR3 runs to 15 residues. V gave up 3 bases and J gave up 0 bases, with 9 bases separating them. The DNA for the CDR3 is TGCGCCAGCAGCCAGAGGGGGGGCTCTGGAAACACCATATATTTT. This sequence encodes CASSQRGGSGNTIYF.

In this sample, this clonotype is medium-sized. The chain links TRBV4-3 to TRBJ1-4; 10 bases match TRBD1. The CDR3 sequence is 16 residues long. The V and J ends lost 5 bases and 6 bases, in that order; junction bases with no gene match: 9. Germline V lookup: CDR1 LGHNA, CDR2 YSLEER. The CDR3 spells CASSTHPGTGDEKLFF. CDR3 nucleotides: TGCGCCAGCAGCACCCACCCCGGGACAGGGGATGAAAAACTGTTTTTT.